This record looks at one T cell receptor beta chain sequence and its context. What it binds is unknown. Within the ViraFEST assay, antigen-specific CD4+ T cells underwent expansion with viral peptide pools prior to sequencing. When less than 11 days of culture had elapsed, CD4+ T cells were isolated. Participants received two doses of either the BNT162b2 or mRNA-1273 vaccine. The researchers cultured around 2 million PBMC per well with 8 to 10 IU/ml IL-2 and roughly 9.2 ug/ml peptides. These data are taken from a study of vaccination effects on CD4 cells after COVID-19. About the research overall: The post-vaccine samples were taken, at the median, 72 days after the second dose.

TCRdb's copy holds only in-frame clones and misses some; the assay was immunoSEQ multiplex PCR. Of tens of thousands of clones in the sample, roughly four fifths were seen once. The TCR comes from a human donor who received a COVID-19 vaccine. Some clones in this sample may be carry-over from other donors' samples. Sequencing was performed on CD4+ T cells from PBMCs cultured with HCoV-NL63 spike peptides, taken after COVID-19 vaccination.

The CDR3: CASSYSPEGENSPLHF. The CDR3, as DNA: TGTGCCAGCAGTTACTCCCCGGAGGGGGAGAATTCACCCCTCCACTTT. The chain joins TRBV6-5 to TRBJ1-6; D might be TRBD1 (6 bases). The CDR3 covers 16 residues. Germline-derived CDR1 and CDR2 are MNHEY and SVGAGI. Trimming shortened V by 0 bases and J by 7 bases, and 13 bases separated the two germline ends.